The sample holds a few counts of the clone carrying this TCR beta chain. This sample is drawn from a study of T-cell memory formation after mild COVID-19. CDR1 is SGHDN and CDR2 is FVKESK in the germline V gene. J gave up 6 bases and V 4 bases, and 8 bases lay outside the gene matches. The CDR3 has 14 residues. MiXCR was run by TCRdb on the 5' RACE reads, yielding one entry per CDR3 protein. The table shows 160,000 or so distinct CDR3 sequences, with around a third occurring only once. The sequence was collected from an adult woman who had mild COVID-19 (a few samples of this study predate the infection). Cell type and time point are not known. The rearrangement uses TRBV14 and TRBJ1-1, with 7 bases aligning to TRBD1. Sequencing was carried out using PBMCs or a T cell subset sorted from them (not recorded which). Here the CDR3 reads CASSRQGNSAEAFF. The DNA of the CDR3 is TGTGCCAGCAGCCGACAGGGTAATAGCGCTGAAGCTTTCTTT.